Following are 8 T cell receptor beta chains from one sample sequenced in a study of T cells after yellow fever vaccination. TCRdb fed the 5' RACE reads into MiXCR, producing one record per CDR3 protein. The sample lists about 340,000 distinct CDR3 sequences, around 12% occurring once. The material was CD4+ T cells sorted from PBMCs, obtained 15 days after the yellow fever booster vaccination. The receptors derive from a man aged 18 to 29 who received the YFV17D yellow fever vaccine.

The table lists this clonotype with a few counts. The chain joins TRBV30 to TRBJ2-7, with 7 bases fitting TRBD2. CDR3 size: 15 residues. Germline CDR1 is GTSNPN and CDR2 is SVGIG (reference sequence). V lost 4 bases and J lost 2; bases outside the gene matches: 11. In DNA, the CDR3 is TGTGCCTGGACCCCCGGGGAGGGGTGGACCTACGAGCAGTACTTC. This gives the protein CAWTPGEGWTYEQYF. The whole variable domain, remainder taken from reference TRBV30 and TRBJ2-7, is SQTIHQWPATLVQPVGSPLSLECTVEGTSNPNLYWYRQAAGRGLQLLFYSVGIGQISSEVPQNLSASRPQDRQFILSSKKLLLSDSGFYLCAWTPGEGWTYEQYFGPGTRLTVT.

The genes are TRBV7-3 and TRBJ2-3, with D possibly matching TRBD2 (6 bases). The CDR3 sequence is 16 residues long. In germline, CDR1 is SGHTA, CDR2 FQGTGA. Trimming pared 5 bases from V and 0 bases from J, leaving 15 bases between. This CDR3 is CASSPGTSVSTDTQYF. The CDR3, as DNA: TGTGCCAGCAGCCCGGGGACTTCGGTTAGCACAGATACGCAGTATTTT.

In this sample, this clonotype turned up a few times. The V call is TRBV12-3 or TRBV12-4, the J call TRBJ2-5; 12 bases map to TRBD2. The CDR3 contains 14 residues. J lost 7 bases, V lost 5 bases, and 5 bases had no gene match. The CDR3 coding sequence is TGTGCCAGCAGTACTAGCGGGGGGCCTCCGACCCAGTACTTC. It codes for CASSTSGGPPTQYF.

In its sample, this clonotype was seen a few times. J is TRBJ1-4 and V is TRBV7-9; no firm D call. V dropped 3 bases and J dropped 4 bases, with 9 bases sitting between them. This CDR3 is 14 amino acids long. Per the germline V gene, CDR1 is SEHNR and CDR2 is FQNEAQ (reference sequence). CDR3 in DNA: TGTGCCAGCAGCTTCCGGGCCGGTAATGAAAAACTGTTTTTT. This gives the protein CASSFRAGNEKLFF. Supplemented by reference TRBV7-9 and TRBJ1-4, the full variable domain reads DTGVSQNPRHKITKRGQNVTFRCDPISEHNRLYWYRQTLGQGPEFLTYFQNEAQLEKSRLLSDRFSAERPKGSFSTLEIQRTEQGDSAMYLCASSFRAGNEKLFFGSGTQLSVL.

This chain joins TRBV25-1 and TRBJ1-2; possible D gene TRBD1, 5 bases. Germline CDR1 and CDR2: MGHDK and SYGVNS. The CDR3 is 14 amino acids. V dropped 2 bases and J dropped 5 bases, with 12 bases sitting between them. For the CDR3, the DNA is TGTGCCAGCAGTGAACCAGCTTCAGGGTATGGCTACACCTTC. Translated, it gives CASSEPASGYGYTF.

The chain joins TRBV7-2 to TRBJ2-1, with 10 bases matching TRBD2. CDR3 length equals 12 residues. The junction had 1 base not matched to a gene; V was cut back by 7 bases and J by 7 bases. Germline V gives CDR1 SGHTA, CDR2 FQGNSA. The CDR3: CASTAGGNEQFF. Written as DNA, the CDR3 is TGTGCCAGCACAGCGGGGGGGAATGAGCAGTTCTTC.

A few counts support this clonotype. This chain uses TRBV5-4 with TRBJ1-6, with a weak D call TRBD1 (5 bases). V dropped 0 bases and J dropped 5 bases, with 9 bases sitting between them. The CDR3 runs to 15 residues. Germline CDR1 is SGHNT and CDR2 is YYREEE (reference sequence). The CDR3 spells CASSLGTGHNSPLHF. DNA of the CDR3: TGTGCCAGCAGCTTGGGAACAGGTCATAATTCACCCCTCCACTTT.

This chain joins TRBV12-3 or TRBV12-4 and TRBJ1-2; D uncertain. This CDR3 contains 13 residues. V dropped 6 bases and J dropped 3 bases, with 11 bases sitting between them. In DNA, the CDR3 is TGTGCCAGCAGAACGACAACGGACTATGGCTACACCTTC. Translating it yields CASRTTTDYGYTF.